The 6 T cell receptor beta chains given below trace back to one sample, sequenced in a study of CD8 T cells in ankylosing spondylitis. Their antigen targets remain unknown. From the 5' RACE reads, TCRdb called clonotypes with MiXCR, one entry per CDR3 protein. The sample has some 200,000 distinct CDR3 sequences; 7.3% are singletons. Study findings and constraints: Roughly 8 highly homologous variants made up a TCR beta motif that seemed to typify ankylosing spondylitis blood.

Source material: blood, either unsorted or a sorted T cell fraction (not recorded which). The origin of the receptors is a male donor with ankylosing spondylitis.

There are many counts of this clonotype. The chain joins TRBV29-1 to TRBJ2-7; D is perhaps TRBD2 (5 bases). The CDR3 consists of 13 residues. Germline CDR1 reads SQVTM; CDR2 reads ANQGSEA. Between the trimmed V and J ends, which lost 6 bases and 0 bases, there was a span of 12 bases. CDR3 in DNA: TGCAGCGTAAGACTAAGCTTCTCCTACGAGCAGTACTTC. This sequence encodes CSVRLSFSYEQYF.

In its sample, this clonotype was seen many times. This sequence joins TRBV4-3 and TRBJ2-2; 10 bases fit TRBD2. After removal of 0 bases from V and 7 bases from J, the junction contained 5 bases not matched to a gene. The CDR3 extends over 16 amino acids. Germline V gene lookup returns CDR1 LGHNA and CDR2 YSLEER. DNA of the CDR3: TGCGCCAGCAGCCAAGATAGGACTAGCGGCGTCGGGGAGCTGTTTTTT. Protein: CASSQDRTSGVGELFF.

In the case of this clonotype: One junction end does not reproduce the germline sequence, and a read error may be involved. The V call is TRBV7-8, the J call TRBJ2-7; D gene ambiguous. The CDR3 is 13 residues long. Germline V lookup: CDR1 SGHVS, CDR2 FQNEAQ. The CDR3 sequence is CASSLGRSCEQYF. The CDR3 nucleotides are TGTGCCAGCAGCCTCGGGCGCTCCTGCGAGCAGTACTTC.

This clonotype was seen repeatedly, ten times or more. J is TRBJ1-1 and V is TRBV4-1, with a tentative D call TRBD1 (5 bases). Trimming pared 6 bases from V and 1 base from J, leaving 12 bases between. The CDR3 spans 14 residues. In germline, CDR1 is MGHRA, CDR2 YSYEKL. This CDR3 reads CASSVGGSNTEAFF. Written as DNA, the CDR3 is TGCGCCAGCAGTGTGGGGGGATCGAACACTGAAGCTTTCTTT.

The sample holds many counts of this clonotype. The chain links TRBV6-5 to TRBJ2-1; tentatively, D is TRBD1 (6 bases). This CDR3 comprises 11 residues. Germline CDR1 MNHEY, CDR2 SVGAGI. Trimming stripped 6 bases from V and 10 bases from J, with 10 bases between. CDR3 region: CASSPGTEQFF. CDR3 coding DNA: TGTGCCAGCAGCCCCGGGACAGAGCAGTTCTTC.

This clonotype occurred many times. This chain uses TRBV5-6 with TRBJ2-1; perhaps TRBD2 as D (5 bases). Trimming took off 0 bases at V and 9 bases at J, with 13 bases between the two ends. The CDR3 runs 14 residues. Germline V gene lookup returns CDR1 SGHDT and CDR2 YYEEEE. The CDR3 sequence is CASSLAGSGFEQFF. In DNA, the CDR3 is TGTGCCAGCAGCTTGGCGGGGAGTGGCTTTGAGCAGTTCTTC.